These T cell receptor beta chains were read from a single sample in a study of T cell responses to AZD1222 COVID-19 vaccine. Some clones are missing from TCRdb's copy, which holds only in-frame ones; the method was immunoSEQ multiplex PCR. Among around 110,000 clones, around 91% were seen once, and the ten largest hold around 1.5%. The specimen comprised peripheral blood, sampled 28 days after the second AZD1222 dose. The receptors were gathered from an adult who received the AZD1222 COVID-19 vaccine. The CDR3 runs from the conserved cysteine through the conserved F or W. The order of the fields is D gene, clone size, J gene, V gene, CDR3 protein, CDR3 DNA. A D gene is named only where the DNA matches it firmly. Size is omitted from some rows. Given values are once, few, many or a class for expanded clones.

TRBD1,.,TRBJ1-2,TRBV11-2,CASSSTGDLYGYTF,TGTGCCAGCAGCAGCACAGGGGACCTTTATGGCTACACCTTC
TRBD1,.,TRBJ2-2,TRBV5-1,CASSPGQANTGELFF,TGCGCCAGCAGCCCGGGACAGGCTAACACCGGGGAGCTGTTTTTT
TRBD2,.,TRBJ2-1,TRBV6-1,CASSVLGGTGGRNEQFF,TGTGCCAGCAGTGTGCTGGGGGGAACGGGAGGGCGCAATGAGCAGTTCTTC
.,.,TRBJ2-1,TRBV7-3,CASSLGASGVYNEQFF,TGTGCCAGCAGCTTAGGGGCCTCCGGTGTGTACAATGAGCAGTTCTTC
TRBD2,.,TRBJ2-7,TRBV28,CASRLGLAVDYEQYF,TGTGCCAGCAGATTGGGACTAGCAGTGGACTACGAGCAGTACTTC
TRBD2,.,TRBJ2-4,TRBV3-1/TRBV3-2,CASSQVEASGLARGNIQYF,TGTGCCAGCAGCCAAGTTGAGGCTAGCGGGCTAGCCCGCGGAAACATTCAGTACTTC
.,once,TRBJ1-5,TRBV27,CASSFSAGDSNQPQHF,TGTGCCAGCAGTTTCTCCGCAGGGGATAGCAATCAGCCCCAGCATTTT
.,.,TRBJ2-7,TRBV11-2,CASSFAGTYEQYF,TGTGCCAGCAGCTTTGCCGGAACCTACGAGCAGTACTTC
.,once,TRBJ1-1,TRBV12-5,CASGLEVNTEAFF,TGTGCTAGTGGTTTGGAAGTGAACACTGAAGCTTTCTTT
TRBD2,.,TRBJ2-7,TRBV5-1,CASSPNQLAGVREQYF,TGCGCCAGCAGCCCTAATCAACTAGCGGGAGTGAGAGAGCAGTACTTC
.,.,TRBJ2-1,TRBV2,CASSDSLFNEQFF,TGTGCCAGCAGTGATTCACTTTTCAATGAGCAGTTCTTC
.,.,TRBJ1-2,TRBV12-3/TRBV12-4,CASSLQGNRGYTF,TGTGCCAGCAGCCTACAGGGAAACAGGGGCTACACCTTC
.,.,TRBJ2-7,TRBV13,CASSSRALVVDYEQYF,TGTGCCAGCAGCTCAAGAGCCCTAGTAGTAGACTACGAGCAGTACTTC
.,.,TRBJ2-7,TRBV12-3/TRBV12-4,CASSLKATHEQYF,TGTGCCAGCAGTTTAAAGGCGACCCACGAGCAGTACTTC
.,once,TRBJ2-7,TRBV7-2,CASSLSRENYEQYF,TGTGCCAGCAGCTTAAGTCGAGAGAACTACGAGCAGTACTTC